One T cell receptor (beta chain) is described in this entry. This record belongs to a study of T cell responses to AZD1222 COVID-19 vaccine. Generated by immunoSEQ multiplex PCR, the TCRdb table keeps only in-frame clones and is missing some. This table has roughly 140,000 clones, about 93% appearing once. V dropped 6 bases and J dropped 4; count of bases not matched to a gene: 8. Per the germline V gene, CDR1 is LNHDA and CDR2 is SQIVND (reference sequence). This CDR3 has 15 residues. This sequence originates from an adult in good health. The chain uses TRBV19 and TRBJ2-2; 7 nucleotides agree with TRBD1. The source was peripheral blood, collected on day 0 of AZD1222 vaccination. The CDR3 here is CASSPWGQRTGELFF. CDR3 nucleotides: TGTGCCAGTAGCCCTTGGGGACAGCGCACCGGGGAGCTGTTTTTT. The whole variable domain, remainder taken from reference TRBV19 and TRBJ2-2, is DGGITQSPKYLFRKEGQNVTLSCEQNLNHDAMYWYRQDPGQGLRLIYYSQIVNDFQKGDIAEGYSVSREKKESFPLTVTSAQKNPTAFYLCASSPWGQRTGELFFGEGSRLTVL.